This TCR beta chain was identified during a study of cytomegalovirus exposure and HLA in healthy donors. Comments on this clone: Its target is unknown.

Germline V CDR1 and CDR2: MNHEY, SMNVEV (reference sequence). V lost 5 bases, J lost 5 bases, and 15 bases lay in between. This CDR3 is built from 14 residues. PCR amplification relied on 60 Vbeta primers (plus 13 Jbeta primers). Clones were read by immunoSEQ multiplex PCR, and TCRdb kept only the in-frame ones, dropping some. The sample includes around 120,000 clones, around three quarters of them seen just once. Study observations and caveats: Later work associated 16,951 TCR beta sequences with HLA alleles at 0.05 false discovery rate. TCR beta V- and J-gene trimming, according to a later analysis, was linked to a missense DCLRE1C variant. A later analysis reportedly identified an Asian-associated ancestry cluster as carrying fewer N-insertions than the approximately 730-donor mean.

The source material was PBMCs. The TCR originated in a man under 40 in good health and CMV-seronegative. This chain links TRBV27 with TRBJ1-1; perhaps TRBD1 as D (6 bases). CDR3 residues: CASSGGAGWTEAFF. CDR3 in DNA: TGTGCCAGCAGTGGGGGGGCAGGTTGGACTGAAGCTTTCTTT.